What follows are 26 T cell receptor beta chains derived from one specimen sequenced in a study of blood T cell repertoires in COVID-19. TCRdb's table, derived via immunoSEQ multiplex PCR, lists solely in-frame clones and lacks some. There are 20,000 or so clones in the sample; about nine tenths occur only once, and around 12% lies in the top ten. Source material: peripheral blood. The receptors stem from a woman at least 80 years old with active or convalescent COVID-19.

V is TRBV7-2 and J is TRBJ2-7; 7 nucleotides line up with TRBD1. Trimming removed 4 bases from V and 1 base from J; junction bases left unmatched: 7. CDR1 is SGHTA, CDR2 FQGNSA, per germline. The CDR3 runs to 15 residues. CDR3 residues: CASSSPKTGSYEQYF. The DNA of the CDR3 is TGTGCCAGCAGCTCACCTAAGACAGGGTCCTACGAGCAGTACTTC.

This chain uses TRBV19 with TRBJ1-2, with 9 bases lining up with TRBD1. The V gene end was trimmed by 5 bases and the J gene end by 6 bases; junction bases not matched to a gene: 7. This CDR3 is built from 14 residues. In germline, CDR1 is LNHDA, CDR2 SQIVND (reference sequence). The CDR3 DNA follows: TGTGCCAGTAGTGCAATCACAGGGGGCGATGGCTACACCTTC. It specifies CASSAITGGDGYTF. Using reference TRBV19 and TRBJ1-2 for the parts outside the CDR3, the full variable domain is DGGITQSPKYLFRKEGQNVTLSCEQNLNHDAMYWYRQDPGQGLRLIYYSQIVNDFQKGDIAEGYSVSREKKESFPLTVTSAQKNPTAFYLCASSAITGGDGYTFGSGTRLTVV.

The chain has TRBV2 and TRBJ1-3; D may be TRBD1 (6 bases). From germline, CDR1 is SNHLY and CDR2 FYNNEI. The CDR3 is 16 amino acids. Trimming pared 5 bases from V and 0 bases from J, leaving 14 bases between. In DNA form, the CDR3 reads TGTGCCAGCAGTTCTAACAGGGAGATCTCTGGAAACACCATATATTTT. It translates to CASSSNREISGNTIYF.

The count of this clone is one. The CDR3 region is CASGTDSYTEAFF. The CDR3 coding sequence is TGTGCTAGTGGTACCGACAGTTACACTGAAGCTTTCTTT. This chain connects TRBV12-5 to TRBJ1-1; maybe TRBD1 (5 bases). V was clipped by 5 bases and J by 3 bases, with 10 bases between them. CDR3 length: 13 amino acids. Germline V CDR1 and CDR2: LGHNT, FRNRAP.

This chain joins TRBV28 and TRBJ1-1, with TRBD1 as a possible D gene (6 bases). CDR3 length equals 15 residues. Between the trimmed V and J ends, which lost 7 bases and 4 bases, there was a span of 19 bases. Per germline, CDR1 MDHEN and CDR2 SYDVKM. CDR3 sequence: CASTLIQGPTTEAFF. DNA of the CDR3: TGTGCCAGCACCTTAATACAGGGTCCGACCACTGAAGCTTTCTTT.

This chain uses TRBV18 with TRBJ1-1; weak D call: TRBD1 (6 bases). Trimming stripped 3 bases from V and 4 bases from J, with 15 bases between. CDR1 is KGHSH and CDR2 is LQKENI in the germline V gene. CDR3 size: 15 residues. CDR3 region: CASSPGGRVATEAFF. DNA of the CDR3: TGTGCCAGCTCACCCGGGGGGCGCGTAGCCACTGAAGCTTTCTTT.

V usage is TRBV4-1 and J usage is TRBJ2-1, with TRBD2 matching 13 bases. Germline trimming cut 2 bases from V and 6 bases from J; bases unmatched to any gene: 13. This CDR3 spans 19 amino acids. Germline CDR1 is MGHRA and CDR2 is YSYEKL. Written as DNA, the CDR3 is TGCGCCAGCAGCCAATACGTGCCCGGGGGACTAGCGGGGACCAATGAGCAGTTCTTC. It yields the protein CASSQYVPGGLAGTNEQFF.

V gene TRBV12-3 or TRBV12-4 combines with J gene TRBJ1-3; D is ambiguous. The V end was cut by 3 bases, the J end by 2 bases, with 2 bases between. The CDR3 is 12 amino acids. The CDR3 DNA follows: TGTGCCAGCAGTTTCGCTGGAAACACCATATATTTT. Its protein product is CASSFAGNTIYF.

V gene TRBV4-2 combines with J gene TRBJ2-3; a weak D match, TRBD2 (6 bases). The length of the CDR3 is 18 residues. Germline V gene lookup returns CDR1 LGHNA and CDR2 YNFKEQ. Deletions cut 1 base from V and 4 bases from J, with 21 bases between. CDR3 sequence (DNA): TGTGCCAGCAGCCAAGCGGGGGTGGCATCGCGTGTCCCAGATACGCAGTATTTT. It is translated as CASSQAGVASRVPDTQYF.

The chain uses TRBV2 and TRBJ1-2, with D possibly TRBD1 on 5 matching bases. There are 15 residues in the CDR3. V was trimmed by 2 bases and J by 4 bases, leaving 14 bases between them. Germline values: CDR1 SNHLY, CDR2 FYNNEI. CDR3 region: CASSETATAPYGYTF. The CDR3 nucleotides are TGTGCCAGCAGTGAAACTGCGACAGCCCCCTATGGCTACACCTTC.

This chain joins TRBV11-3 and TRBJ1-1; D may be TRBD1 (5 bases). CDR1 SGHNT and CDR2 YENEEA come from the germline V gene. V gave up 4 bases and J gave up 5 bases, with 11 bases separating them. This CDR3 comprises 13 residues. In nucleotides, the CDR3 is TGTGCCAGCAGCTCCGGGGGAAGGACTGAAGCTTTCTTT. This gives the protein CASSSGGRTEAFF. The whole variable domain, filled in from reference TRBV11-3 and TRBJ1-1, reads EAGVVQSPRYKIIEKKQPVAFWCNPISGHNTLYWYLQNLGQGPELLIRYENEEAVDDSQLPKDRFSAERLKGVDSTLKIQPAELGDSAVYLCASSSGGRTEAFFGQGTRLTVV.

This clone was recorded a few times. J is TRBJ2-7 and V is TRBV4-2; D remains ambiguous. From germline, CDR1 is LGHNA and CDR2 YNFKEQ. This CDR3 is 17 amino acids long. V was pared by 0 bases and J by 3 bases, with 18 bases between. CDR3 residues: CASSQDLHWQNYYEQYF. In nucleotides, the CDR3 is TGTGCCAGCAGCCAAGATTTGCACTGGCAGAACTACTACGAGCAGTACTTC.

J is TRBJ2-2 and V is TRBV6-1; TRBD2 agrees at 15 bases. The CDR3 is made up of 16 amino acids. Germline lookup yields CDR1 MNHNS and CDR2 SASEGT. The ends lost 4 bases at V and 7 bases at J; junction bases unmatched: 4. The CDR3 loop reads CASSAGLAGGLGELFF. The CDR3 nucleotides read TGTGCCAGCAGTGCGGGACTAGCGGGAGGCCTCGGGGAGCTGTTTTTT.

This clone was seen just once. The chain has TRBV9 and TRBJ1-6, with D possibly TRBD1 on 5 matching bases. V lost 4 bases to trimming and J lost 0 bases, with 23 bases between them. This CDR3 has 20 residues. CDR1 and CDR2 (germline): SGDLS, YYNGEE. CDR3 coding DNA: TGTGCCAGCAGCCCTAGTCCCGGGGGTTATACCAGCTCCTATAATTCACCCCTCCACTTT. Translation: CASSPSPGGYTSSYNSPLHF.

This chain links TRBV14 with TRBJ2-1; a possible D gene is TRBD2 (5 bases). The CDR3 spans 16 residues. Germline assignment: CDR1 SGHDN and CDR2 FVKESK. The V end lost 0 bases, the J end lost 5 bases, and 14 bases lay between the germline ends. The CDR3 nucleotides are TGTGCCAGCAGCCAAGATAAGGGAGTTTGGAACAATGAGCAGTTCTTC. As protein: CASSQDKGVWNNEQFF.

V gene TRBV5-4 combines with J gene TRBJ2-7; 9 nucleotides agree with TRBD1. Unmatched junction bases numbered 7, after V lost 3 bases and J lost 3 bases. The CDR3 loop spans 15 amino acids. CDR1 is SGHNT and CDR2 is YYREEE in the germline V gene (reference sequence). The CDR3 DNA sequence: TGTGCCAGCAGCTCCAAGACAGGGGGGCTCTACGAGCAGTACTTC. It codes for CASSSKTGGLYEQYF.

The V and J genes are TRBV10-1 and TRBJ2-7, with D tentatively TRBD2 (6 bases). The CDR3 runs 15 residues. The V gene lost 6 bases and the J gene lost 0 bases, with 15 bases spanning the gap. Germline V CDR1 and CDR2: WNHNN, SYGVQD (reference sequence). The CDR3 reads CASRFRDGSSYEQYF. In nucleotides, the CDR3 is TGCGCCAGCAGATTCCGGGACGGGAGCTCCTACGAGCAGTACTTC.

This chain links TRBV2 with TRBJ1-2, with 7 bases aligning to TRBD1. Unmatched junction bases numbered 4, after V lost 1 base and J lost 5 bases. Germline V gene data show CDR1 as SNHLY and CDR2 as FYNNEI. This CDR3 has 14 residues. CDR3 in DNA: TGTGCCAGCAGTGAAGGGACAGGAGGGTATGGCTACACCTTC. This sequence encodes CASSEGTGGYGYTF. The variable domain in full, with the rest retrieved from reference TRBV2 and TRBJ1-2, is EPEVTQTPSHQVTQMGQEVILRCVPISNHLYFYWYRQILGQKVEFLVSFYNNEISEKSEIFDDQFSVERPDGSNFTLKIRSTKLEDSAMYFCASSEGTGGYGYTFGSGTRLTVV.

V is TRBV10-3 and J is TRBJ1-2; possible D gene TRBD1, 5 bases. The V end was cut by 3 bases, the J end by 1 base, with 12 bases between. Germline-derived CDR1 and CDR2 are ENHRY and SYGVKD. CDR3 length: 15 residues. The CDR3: CAISDLTEVNYGYTF. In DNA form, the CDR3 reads TGTGCCATCAGTGATTTGACAGAGGTTAACTATGGCTACACCTTC.

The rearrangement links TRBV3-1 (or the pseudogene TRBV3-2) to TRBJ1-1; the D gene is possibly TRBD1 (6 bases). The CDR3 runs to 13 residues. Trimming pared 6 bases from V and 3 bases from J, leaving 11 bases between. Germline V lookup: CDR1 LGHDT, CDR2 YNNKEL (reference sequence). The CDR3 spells CASSGGSDTEAFF. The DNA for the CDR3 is TGTGCCAGCAGTGGGGGCTCGGACACTGAAGCTTTCTTT.

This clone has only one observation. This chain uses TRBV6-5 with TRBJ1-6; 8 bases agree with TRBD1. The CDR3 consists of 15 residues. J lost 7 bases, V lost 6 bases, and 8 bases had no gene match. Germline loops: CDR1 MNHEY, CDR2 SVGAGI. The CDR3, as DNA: TGTGCCAGCAGCCTATCCAGGACAGGGAATTCACCCCTCCACTTT. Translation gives CASSLSRTGNSPLHF.

The CDR3 sequence: CASIPAGGFNEQFF. The DNA of the CDR3 is TGTGCCAGCATTCCGGCAGGGGGTTTCAATGAGCAGTTCTTC. The gene calls are TRBV28 and TRBJ2-1; 7 bases agree with TRBD1. The CDR3 extends over 14 amino acids. The junction had 9 bases not matched to a gene; V was cut back by 7 bases and J by 6 bases. Germline loops: CDR1 MDHEN, CDR2 SYDVKM.

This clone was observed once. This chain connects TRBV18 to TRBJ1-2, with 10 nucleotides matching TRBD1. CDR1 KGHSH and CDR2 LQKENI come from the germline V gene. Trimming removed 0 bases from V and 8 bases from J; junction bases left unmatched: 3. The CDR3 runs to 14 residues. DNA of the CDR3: TGTGCCAGCTCACCACCCGGGACAGGGGTCGGCTACACCTTC. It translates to CASSPPGTGVGYTF.

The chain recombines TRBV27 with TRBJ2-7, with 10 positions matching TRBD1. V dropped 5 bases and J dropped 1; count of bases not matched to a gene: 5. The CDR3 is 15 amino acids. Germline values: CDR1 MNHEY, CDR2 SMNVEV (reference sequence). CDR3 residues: CASSLRTGGSYEQYF. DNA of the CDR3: TGTGCCAGCAGTCTACGGACAGGGGGTTCCTACGAGCAGTACTTC.

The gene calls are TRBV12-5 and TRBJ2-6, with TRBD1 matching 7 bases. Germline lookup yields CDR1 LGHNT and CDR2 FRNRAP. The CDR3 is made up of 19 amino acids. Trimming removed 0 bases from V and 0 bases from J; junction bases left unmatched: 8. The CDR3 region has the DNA TGTGCTAGTGGTTTGGTAAGGGGGACAGTGCTCTCTGGGGCCAACGTCCTGACTTTC. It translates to CASGLVRGTVLSGANVLTF.

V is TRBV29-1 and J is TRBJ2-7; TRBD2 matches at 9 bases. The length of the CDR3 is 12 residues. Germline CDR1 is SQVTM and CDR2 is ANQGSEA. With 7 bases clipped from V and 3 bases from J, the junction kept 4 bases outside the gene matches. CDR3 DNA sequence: TGCAGCGGCCTGACTAGCGGCTACGAGCAGTACTTC. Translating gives CSGLTSGYEQYF.